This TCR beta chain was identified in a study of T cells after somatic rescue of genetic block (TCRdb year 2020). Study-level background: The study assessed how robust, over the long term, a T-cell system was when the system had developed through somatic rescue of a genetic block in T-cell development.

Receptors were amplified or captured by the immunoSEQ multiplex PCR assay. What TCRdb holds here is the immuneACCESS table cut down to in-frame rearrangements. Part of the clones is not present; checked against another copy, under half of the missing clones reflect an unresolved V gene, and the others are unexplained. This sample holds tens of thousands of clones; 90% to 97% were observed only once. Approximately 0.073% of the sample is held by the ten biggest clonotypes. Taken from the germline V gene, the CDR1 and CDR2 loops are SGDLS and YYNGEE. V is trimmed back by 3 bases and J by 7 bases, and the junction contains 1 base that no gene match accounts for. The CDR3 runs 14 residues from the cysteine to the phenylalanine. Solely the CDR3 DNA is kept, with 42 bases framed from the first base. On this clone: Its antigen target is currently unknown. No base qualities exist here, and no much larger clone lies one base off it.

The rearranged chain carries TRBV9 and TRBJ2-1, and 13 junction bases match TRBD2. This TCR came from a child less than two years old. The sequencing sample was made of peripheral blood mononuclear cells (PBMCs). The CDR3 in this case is CASSGTSGRNEQFF. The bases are TGTGCCAGCAGCGGGACTAGCGGGAGAAATGAGCAGTTCTTC.